Following are 30 T cell receptor beta chains from one sample sequenced in a study of blood T cell repertoires in COVID-19. Some clones are missing from TCRdb's copy, which holds only in-frame ones; the method was immunoSEQ multiplex PCR. The table lists 75,000 to 90,000 clones, 70% to 90% of them singletons. Sequenced material: peripheral blood. Every receptor here comes from a human donor in a cohort sampled during active COVID-19.

In its sample, this clone was seen once. The genes are TRBV11-2 and TRBJ2-2; 8 bases are shared with TRBD1. Looked up from germline, CDR1 is SGHAT and CDR2 is FQNNGV. The CDR3 is made up of 16 amino acids. Trimming took 5 bases from V and 0 from J; bases not matched to a gene: 5. The CDR3 sequence is CASSPSTGANTGELFF. For the CDR3, the DNA is TGTGCCAGCAGCCCGTCGACAGGGGCGAACACCGGGGAGCTGTTTTTT.

CDR3: CASSQGQGISGELFF. The CDR3 nucleotides read TGTGCCAGCAGCCAGGGACAGGGGATCAGCGGGGAGCTGTTTTTT. The chain is built from TRBV11-3 and TRBJ2-2, with 10 bases identical to TRBD1. CDR1 is SGHNT, CDR2 YENEEA, per germline. Germline trimming cut 5 bases from V and 7 bases from J; bases unmatched to any gene: 7. The length of the CDR3 is 15 residues.

This chain uses TRBV7-6 with TRBJ1-1, with 7 bases matching TRBD1. The trim removed 1 base at V and 5 bases at J, leaving 7 bases unmatched. The germline V gene encodes CDR1 SGHVS and CDR2 FNYEAQ. The length of the CDR3 is 15 residues. This chain's CDR3 is CASSLDIRGPTEAFF. The CDR3 nucleotides are TGTGCCAGCAGCTTAGATATTAGGGGGCCAACTGAAGCTTTCTTT. Looking up the rest from reference TRBV7-6 and TRBJ1-1 gives the full variable domain: GAGVSQSPRYKVTKRGQDVALRCDPISGHVSLYWYRQALGQGPEFLTYFNYEAQQDKSGLPNDRFSAERPEGSISTLTIQRTEQRDSAMYRCASSLDIRGPTEAFFGQGTRLTVV.

J is TRBJ2-7 and V is TRBV27; D possibly corresponds to TRBD2 (5 bases). Deletions cut 7 bases from V and 2 bases from J, with 21 bases between. The germline V gene has CDR1 MNHEY and CDR2 SMNVEV (reference sequence). CDR3 length: 16 amino acids. CDR3 loop: CASTLGLRVLTYEQYF. The CDR3 DNA reads TGTGCCAGCACCCTCGGACTGAGAGTCCTAACCTACGAGCAGTACTTC.

This clone has a handful of counts. The chain joins TRBV6-5 to TRBJ1-2, with D unresolved. CDR3 length: 15 residues. Germline V gene sequence: CDR1 MNHEY, CDR2 SVGAGI. With 2 bases removed from V and 6 bases from J, the gap between germline ends came to 16 bases. The CDR3 here is CASSYLTTGRNGYTF. DNA for the CDR3: TGTGCCAGCAGTTACCTTACGACGGGGAGGAATGGCTACACCTTC.

The chain uses TRBV7-9 and TRBJ2-2; D not resolved. V was shortened by 9 bases and J by 7 bases, with 12 bases between the two germline ends. The CDR3 covers 12 residues. Germline V lookup: CDR1 SEHNR, CDR2 FQNEAQ (reference sequence). CDR3 sequence reads: CASRLSGGELFF. The CDR3, as DNA: TGTGCCAGTCGCCTCTCGGGCGGGGAGCTGTTTTTT.

The J gene is TRBJ2-3, the V gene TRBV19, with 7 bases identical to TRBD1. CDR3 length: 16 amino acids. V shed 6 bases, J shed 2 bases, and the junction held 11 bases outside the gene matches. From germline, CDR1 is LNHDA and CDR2 SQIVND (reference sequence). Written as DNA, the CDR3 is TGTGCCAGTAGCCGACCACAGGGGATAGTCACAGATACGCAGTATTTT. This translates into CASSRPQGIVTDTQYF.

J is TRBJ1-3 and V is TRBV18; D unresolved. CDR1 and CDR2 from the germline V gene are KGHSH and LQKENI. This CDR3 is 16 amino acids long. Trimming pared 0 bases from V and 5 bases from J, leaving 14 bases between. This CDR3 reads CASSPPTSPGRNTIYF. Written as DNA, the CDR3 is TGTGCCAGCTCACCACCGACTTCGCCGGGTCGAAACACCATATATTTT.

The chain has TRBV10-1 and TRBJ1-2, with D hard to call. Trimming removed 6 bases at V and 6 bases at J, with 17 bases between. The CDR3 has 14 residues. Germline V gene lookup returns CDR1 WNHNN and CDR2 SYGVQD (reference sequence). As DNA, the CDR3 is TGCGCCAGCAGAGTCCCTGATTCGGTGGATGGCTACACCTTC. This encodes CASRVPDSVDGYTF.

The V and J genes are TRBV28 and TRBJ2-3, with TRBD2 matching over 9 bases. The CDR3 is 17 residues long. The J segment lost 1 base and the V segment lost 3 bases, leaving 8 bases of the junction unmatched. The germline gives CDR1 MDHEN, CDR2 SYDVKM. CDR3 in amino acids: CASSFIVEREGTDTQYF. The CDR3 bases are TGTGCCAGCAGTTTCATCGTGGAGCGGGAGGGCACAGATACGCAGTATTTT.

This sequence joins TRBV5-1 and TRBJ2-5; 7 bases map to TRBD2. V lost 1 base, J lost 2 bases, and 5 bases stayed unmatched. The CDR3 has 15 amino acids. CDR1 SGHRS and CDR2 YFSETQ come from the germline V gene. The CDR3 here is CASSLTGTNQETQYF. The CDR3 coding sequence is TGCGCCAGCAGCTTGACCGGGACTAATCAAGAGACCCAGTACTTC.

The chain uses TRBV29-1 and TRBJ2-4; D might be TRBD1 (5 bases). The V gene lost 4 bases and the J gene lost 9 bases, with 13 bases spanning the gap. Germline values: CDR1 SQVTM, CDR2 ANQGSEA. The CDR3 totals 12 residues. The chain's CDR3 is CSVVAGSSIQYF. Here the CDR3 DNA reads TGCAGCGTTGTTGCAGGGTCGAGCATTCAGTACTTC.

This CDR3 reads CASSGVSGRTNEQFF. The CDR3 nucleotides are TGTGCCAGCAGCGGCGTTAGCGGGAGAACCAATGAGCAGTTCTTC. The rearrangement uses TRBV7-9 and TRBJ2-1, with 9 positions matching TRBD2. Trimming took 5 bases from V and 6 from J; bases not matched to a gene: 8. Germline CDR1 and CDR2: SEHNR and FQNEAQ (reference sequence). The CDR3 is made up of 15 amino acids.

The chain is built from TRBV7-2 and TRBJ2-2; 8 nucleotides match TRBD1. The CDR3 is 15 residues long. The V and J ends lost 5 bases and 6 bases, in that order; junction bases with no gene match: 8. Germline CDR1 and CDR2: SGHTA and FQGNSA. The CDR3 spells CASSPQGARAGELFF. The CDR3 DNA follows: TGTGCCAGCAGCCCCCAGGGGGCGCGGGCCGGGGAGCTGTTTTTT.

V gene TRBV5-1 combines with J gene TRBJ1-4; the match to TRBD1 covers 8 bases. Germline loops: CDR1 SGHRS, CDR2 YFSETQ. The CDR3 length is 16 residues. Losses at the gene ends were 7 bases for V and 5 bases for J; bases not matched to a gene: 13. The CDR3 sequence: CASREITTGANEKLFF. CDR3 nucleotide sequence: TGCGCCAGCCGCGAAATAACGACAGGGGCGAATGAAAAACTGTTTTTT.

The J gene is TRBJ1-1, the V gene TRBV7-3; TRBD1 aligns across 8 bases. From germline, CDR1 is SGHTA and CDR2 FQGTGA. There are 15 residues in the CDR3. The J segment lost 6 bases and the V segment lost 4 bases, leaving 10 bases of the junction unmatched. The CDR3 loop is CASSSSTGDDPEAFF. The CDR3 nucleotides are TGTGCCAGCAGCTCTTCGACAGGGGACGATCCTGAAGCTTTCTTT.

The chain joins TRBV5-6 to TRBJ1-4; D perhaps matches TRBD1 (5 bases). Germline values: CDR1 SGHDT, CDR2 YYEEEE. The CDR3 has 15 residues. V was pared by 0 bases and J by 4 bases, with 10 bases between. CDR3 in amino acids: CASSLVQGFNEKLFF. The CDR3 nucleotides read TGTGCCAGCAGCTTGGTGCAGGGTTTTAATGAAAAACTGTTTTTT.

The genes are TRBV15 and TRBJ2-7, with 9 bases lining up with TRBD2. CDR3 length: 16 amino acids. Losses at the gene ends were 0 bases for V and 4 bases for J; bases not matched to a gene: 7. CDR1 and CDR2 from the germline V gene are LNHNV and YYDKDF (reference sequence). CDR3 sequence reads: CATSRDRASGAYEQYF. The CDR3, as DNA: TGTGCCACCAGCAGAGATCGCGCTAGCGGGGCTTACGAGCAGTACTTC. Complete variable domain (other parts from reference TRBV15 and TRBJ2-7): DAMVIQNPRYQVTQFGKPVTLSCSQTLNHNVMYWYQQKSSQAPKLLFHYYDKDFNNEADTPDNFQSRRPNTSFCFLDIRSPGLGDTAMYLCATSRDRASGAYEQYFGPGTRLTVT.

This chain links TRBV10-2 with TRBJ2-1, with 11 bases identical to TRBD1. The ends lost 6 bases at V and 9 bases at J; junction bases unmatched: 10. The CDR3 covers 15 residues. The germline V gene has CDR1 WSHSY and CDR2 SAAADI. Here the CDR3 reads CASRVSGTGGSEQFF. The DNA for the CDR3 is TGCGCCAGCAGAGTCTCAGGGACAGGGGGTAGTGAGCAGTTCTTC.

In nucleotides, the CDR3 is TGTGCCAGCAGATTACAGTCGGGCTACACCTTC. This encodes CASRLQSGYTF. V gene TRBV28 combines with J gene TRBJ1-2, with no clear D. CDR1 is MDHEN and CDR2 is SYDVKM in the germline V gene. Trimming removed 6 bases from V and 8 bases from J, with 10 bases in between. This CDR3 is 11 amino acids long.

The V and J genes are TRBV3-1 (or the pseudogene TRBV3-2) and TRBJ1-4; TRBD1 matches 9 bases. The junction had 6 bases not matched to a gene; V was cut back by 0 bases and J by 7 bases. The CDR3 has 16 residues. Germline-derived CDR1 and CDR2 are LGHDT and YNNKEL (reference sequence). Written as DNA, the CDR3 is TGTGCCAGCAGCCAAGAGACAGGGGGAACCGGTGAAAAACTGTTTTTT. The encoded protein is CASSQETGGTGEKLFF.

This chain joins TRBV7-2 and TRBJ2-3, with D possibly TRBD2 on 5 matching bases. The CDR3 consists of 13 residues. Germline CDR1 SGHTA, CDR2 FQGNSA. Trimming took off 8 bases at V and 3 bases at J, with 12 bases between the two ends. The CDR3 region is CASRRPGTDTQYF. The DNA of the CDR3 is TGTGCCAGCCGCCGTCCGGGGACAGATACGCAGTATTTT.

This clone was seen a single time. This chain connects TRBV2 to TRBJ1-1; maybe TRBD1 (5 bases). Looked up from germline, CDR1 is SNHLY and CDR2 is FYNNEI. V was shortened by 6 bases and J by 1 base, with 12 bases between the two germline ends. This CDR3 has 14 residues. Here the CDR3 reads CASRTRTQNTEAFF. The DNA of the CDR3 is TGTGCCAGCAGGACCCGGACACAGAACACTGAAGCTTTCTTT.

The genes are TRBV5-5 and TRBJ1-6, with D uncertain. Germline V gives CDR1 SGHKS, CDR2 YYEKEE (reference sequence). The CDR3 length is 14 residues. V was trimmed by 2 bases and J by 7 bases, leaving 10 bases between them. CDR3: CASSFSLANSPLHF. The CDR3 DNA follows: TGTGCCAGCAGCTTTTCCTTAGCGAATTCACCCCTCCACTTT.

This clone was seen only a few times. V usage is TRBV6-6 and J usage is TRBJ2-1; D remains unclear. Germline V CDR1 and CDR2: MNHNY, SVGAGI (reference sequence). This CDR3 region has 13 residues. Trimming left V 0 bases short and J 9 bases short, with 9 bases between. CDR3 DNA sequence: TGTGCCAGCAGTTACTCGATTTGGAGTGAGCAGTTCTTC. Protein product: CASSYSIWSEQFF.

The rearrangement links TRBV7-9 to TRBJ2-7; D possibly corresponds to TRBD1 (7 bases). In germline, CDR1 is SEHNR, CDR2 FQNEAQ (reference sequence). Trimming pared 1 base from V and 2 bases from J, leaving 12 bases between. The CDR3 extends over 15 amino acids. Written as DNA, the CDR3 is TGTGCCAGCAGCTTAGTCTCAGGGGGGACCTACGAGCAGTACTTC. Its translation: CASSLVSGGTYEQYF.

The chain joins TRBV5-6 to TRBJ2-7, with TRBD1 matching over 8 bases. V lost 3 bases and J lost 4; bases outside the gene matches: 15. CDR3 length: 17 residues. CDR1 SGHDT and CDR2 YYEEEE come from the germline V gene. The CDR3 is CASSYGHDLDRVYEQYF. In nucleotides, the CDR3 is TGTGCCAGCAGCTATGGCCACGACTTGGACAGGGTTTACGAGCAGTACTTC.

The chain uses TRBV30 and TRBJ1-1; possibly TRBD1 for D (6 bases). Germline V gives CDR1 GTSNPN, CDR2 SVGIG (reference sequence). The CDR3 has 12 amino acids. Trimming pared 2 bases from V and 8 bases from J, leaving 12 bases between. Here the CDR3 reads CAWSLITGEAFF. The CDR3 coding sequence is TGTGCCTGGAGTTTAATAACAGGGGAAGCTTTCTTT.

The chain couples TRBV11-2 to TRBJ1-4, with a tentative D call TRBD1 (5 bases). In germline, CDR1 is SGHAT, CDR2 FQNNGV. Trimming shortened V by 0 bases and J by 7 bases, and 12 bases separated the two germline ends. The CDR3 spans 15 residues. Here the CDR3 reads CASSLDFRVGEKLFF. Written as DNA, the CDR3 is TGTGCCAGCAGCTTAGATTTCAGGGTGGGTGAAAAACTGTTTTTT.

V is TRBV6-5 and J is TRBJ2-3; D is perhaps TRBD2 (7 bases). Germline V lookup: CDR1 MNHEY, CDR2 SVGAGI. The CDR3 contains 14 residues. V lost 5 bases and J 3 bases, leaving 12 bases between the germline ends. The CDR3 is CASSRGARTDTQYF. In DNA form, the CDR3 reads TGTGCCAGCAGTCGGGGGGCCCGGACAGATACGCAGTATTTT.